The clone carrying this T cell receptor (beta chain) was detected a few times. Antigen specificity is unknown. Before the COVID-19 pandemic, during about 2011-2018, CD4+ T cells were taken from unexposed donors. The cells were cultured for under 13 days before CD4+ T cells were isolated. Cells permitting, SARS-CoV-2 S/N and four cold-coronavirus spikes were tested on unexposed-donor CD4+ T cells. This record comes from a study of CD4 T cells in relation to SARS-CoV-2 and coronaviruses. For the study at large: Controls used an HIV-1 Nef peptide pool or no peptide.

The CDR3 runs 14 residues. Germline CDR1 and CDR2: SGHAT and FQNNGV. The V gene lost 1 base and the J gene lost 6 bases, with 13 bases spanning the gap. Sequencing was performed with immunoSEQ multiplex PCR; in TCRdb, only in-frame clones are kept and a portion is missing. The sample has approximately 20,000 clones, over 70% seen once. General study results and limits: Monoreactive clones expanded significantly more to SARS-CoV-2 than crossreactive clones did.

The sequencing input was CD4+ T cells from PBMCs, cultured in vitro. This TCR was recovered from a human donor in good health. The rearrangement uses TRBV11-2 and TRBJ2-7; D unclear. In DNA form, the CDR3 reads TGTGCCAGCAGCTTAGGACGAAGCCTAAGCGAGCAGTACTTC. Amino acid sequence: CASSLGRSLSEQYF.